This TCR beta chain was recovered during a study of cytomegalovirus exposure and HLA in healthy donors. Study overall: The approximately 120 validation repertoires used the same platform as the 500 to 700 first-cohort repertoires, a later analysis reported.

This clone was detected once. The antigen is not known. CDR1 is PRHDT and CDR2 is FYEKMQ in the germline V gene (reference sequence). CDR3 size: 14 residues. Trimming left V 1 base short and J 5 bases short, with 11 bases between. Profiled with immunoSEQ multiplex PCR; TCRdb holds only in-frame clones, not every one. The sample has some 110,000 clones, 94% seen once. Overall study results and limits: Subsequent analysis revealed that first-cohort TCR clusters tended to co-occur in the 130 or so validation repertoires. According to the study, roughly 160 TCR beta chains were cytomegalovirus-associated. In vitro assays verified that a few CMV-associated chains recognized CMV antigens specifically.

Sequenced: PBMCs. This receptor was obtained from a woman younger than 30 in good health and CMV-seronegative. The chain employs TRBV13 and TRBJ1-1; possibly TRBD1 for D (6 bases). The CDR3 spells CASSLVRGRTEAFF. CDR3 nucleotide sequence: TGTGCCAGCAGCTTAGTCAGGGGAAGAACTGAAGCTTTCTTT.